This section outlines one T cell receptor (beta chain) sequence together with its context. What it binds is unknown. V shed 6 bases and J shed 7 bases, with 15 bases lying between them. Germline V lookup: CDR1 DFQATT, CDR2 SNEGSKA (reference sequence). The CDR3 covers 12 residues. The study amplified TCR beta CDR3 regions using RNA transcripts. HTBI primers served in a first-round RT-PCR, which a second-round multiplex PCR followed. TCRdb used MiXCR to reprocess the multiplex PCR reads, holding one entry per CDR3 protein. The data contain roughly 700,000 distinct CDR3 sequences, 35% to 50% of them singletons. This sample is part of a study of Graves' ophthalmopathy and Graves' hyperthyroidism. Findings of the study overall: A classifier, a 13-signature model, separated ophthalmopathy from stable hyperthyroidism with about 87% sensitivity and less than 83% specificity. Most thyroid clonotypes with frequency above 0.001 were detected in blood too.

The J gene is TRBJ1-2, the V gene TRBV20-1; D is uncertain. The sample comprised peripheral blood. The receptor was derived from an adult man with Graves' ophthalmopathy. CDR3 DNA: TGCAGTGCCATCATGTTTGGTGGTGGCTACACCTTC. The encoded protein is CSAIMFGGGYTF.